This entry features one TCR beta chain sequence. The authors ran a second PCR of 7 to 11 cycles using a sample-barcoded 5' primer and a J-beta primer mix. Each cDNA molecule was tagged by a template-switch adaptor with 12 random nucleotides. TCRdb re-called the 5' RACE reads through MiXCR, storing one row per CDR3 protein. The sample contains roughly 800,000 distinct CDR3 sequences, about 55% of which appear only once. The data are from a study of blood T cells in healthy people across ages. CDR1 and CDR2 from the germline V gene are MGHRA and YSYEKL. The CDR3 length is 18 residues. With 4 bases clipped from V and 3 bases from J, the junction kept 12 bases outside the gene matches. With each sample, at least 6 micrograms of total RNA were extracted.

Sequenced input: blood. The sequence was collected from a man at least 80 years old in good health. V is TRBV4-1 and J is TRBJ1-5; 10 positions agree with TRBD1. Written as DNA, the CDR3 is TGCGCCAGCAGCCCTTCCTTGACAGGGGGCGATAACAATCAGCCCCAGCATTTT. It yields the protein CASSPSLTGGDNNQPQHF.